This T cell receptor beta chain comes out of a study of human T cells and chemical hapten exposure. Across the study: In the sensitization step, 2% DPC was placed on around 2 cm by around 2 cm of upper inner arm skin. Broader study findings: The number of TCRs above 1 in 1000 frequency did not change after DPC sensitization.

Time point defined: patch test 1, 2 weeks after DPC sensitization. Treatment: therapeutic diphenylcyclopropenone sensitization with weekly scalp DPC. Ahead of each patch test application, blood was drawn. Germline V CDR1 and CDR2: MGHDK, SYGVNS. The CDR3 runs 15 residues. The J segment lost 5 bases and the V segment lost 3 bases, leaving 8 bases of the junction unmatched. The sample holds a few counts of this clonotype. No antigen is known for it. Each CDR3 protein gets one entry after TCRdb re-called the RACE reads with MiXCR. The sample has some 380,000 distinct CDR3 sequences, 4.8% seen once. The V and J genes are TRBV25-1 and TRBJ2-5; 8 nucleotides agree with TRBD2. Sequencing was performed on whole blood, taken in connection with sensitization to the hapten diphenylcyclopropenone (DPC). This receptor was obtained from a woman between 50 and 59 years old with alopecia areata. Some clones in this sample may be carry-over from other donors' samples. The CDR3 DNA reads as TGTGCCAGCAGTGATGTTGGACTAGCTCGGGAGACCCAGTACTTC. This codes for CASSDVGLARETQYF.